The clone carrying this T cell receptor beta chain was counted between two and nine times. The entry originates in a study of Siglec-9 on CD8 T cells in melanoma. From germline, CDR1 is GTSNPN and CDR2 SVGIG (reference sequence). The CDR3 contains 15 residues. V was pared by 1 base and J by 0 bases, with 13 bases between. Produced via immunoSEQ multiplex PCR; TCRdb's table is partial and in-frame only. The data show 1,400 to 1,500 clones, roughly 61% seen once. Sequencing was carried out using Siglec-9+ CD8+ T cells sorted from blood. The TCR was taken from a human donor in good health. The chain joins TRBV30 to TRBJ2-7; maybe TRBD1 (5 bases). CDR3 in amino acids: CAWSDWQGGSYEQYF. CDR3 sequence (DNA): TGTGCCTGGAGTGATTGGCAGGGTGGCTCCTACGAGCAGTACTTC.